This T cell receptor (beta chain) was obtained from a study of T cell responses to AZD1222 COVID-19 vaccine. The CDR3 contains 12 residues. CDR1 is MGHRA, CDR2 YSYEKL, per germline. V was pared by 8 bases and J by 6 bases, with 10 bases between. For this clone: What it binds is not known.

Study-wide results and limits: Mostly white British, mostly female donors; authors suggested clonal diversity may be underestimated. At baseline, seropositivity was found in only 6 or 7 AZD1222 recipients.

Some clones are missing from TCRdb's copy, which holds only in-frame ones; the method was immunoSEQ multiplex PCR. The sample carries over 100,000 clones, about 89% recorded once. The rearrangement joins TRBV4-1 to TRBJ2-2, with D perhaps matching TRBD2 (7 bases). This receptor was taken from an adult who received the MenACWY meningococcal vaccine as a control. The sample consisted of peripheral blood, taken 28 days after the second dose of the MenACWY control vaccine. The CDR3 DNA reads as TGCGCCAGCGGGGAGGGGGCCGGGGAGCTGTTTTTT. Protein: CASGEGAGELFF.